Listed below are T cell receptor beta chains from one sample, sequenced in a study of T cells in Graves' hyperthyroidism and ophthalmopathy. TCRdb reprocessed the multiplex PCR reads with MiXCR, giving one entry per CDR3 protein. The data contain 490,000 or so distinct CDR3 sequences, 22% of them singletons. Sequencing was performed on blood. These receptors all come from a woman between 65 and 79 years old with Graves' ophthalmopathy. Each CDR3 is given with its conserved first and last residue. A D gene is named only where the DNA matches it firmly. For some rows the clone size is stated as once, few or many, or as a class when expanded; others skip it.

clone size	V gene	J gene	D gene	CDR3 protein	CDR3 DNA
many	TRBV2	TRBJ2-1	.	CASSEAGLTYNEQFF	TGTGCCAGCAGTGAAGCGGGTCTAACCTACAATGAGCAGTTCTTC
many	TRBV6-2/TRBV6-3	TRBJ2-7	TRBD2	CASSYSGLANYEQYF	TGTGCCAGCAGTTACTCCGGACTAGCCAACTACGAGCAGTACTTC
many	TRBV28	TRBJ1-1	TRBD1	CASTLRTGSGNTEAFF	TGTGCCAGCACGCTTCGGACAGGGTCGGGGAACACTGAAGCTTTCTTT
.	TRBV6-1	TRBJ1-1	.	CASRPLRKNTEAFF	TGTGCCAGCAGGCCACTAAGGAAGAACACTGAAGCTTTCTTT
few	TRBV10-3	TRBJ2-1	TRBD2	CAISVNPAGGSEQFF	TGTGCCATCAGTGTTAACCCAGCGGGAGGCTCTGAGCAGTTCTTC
.	TRBV12-3/TRBV12-4	TRBJ1-3	.	CASSSFRHTIYF	TGTGCCAGCAGCTCGTTTAGGCACACCATATATTTT
.	TRBV6-2/TRBV6-3	TRBJ1-1	.	CASRAGGWYAFF	TGTGCCAGCAGGGCCGGTGGCTGGTACGCCTTCTTT
.	TRBV3-1	TRBJ2-3	TRBD2	CASSQDPGLAGGPPHTQYF	TGTGCCAGCAGCCAAGATCCGGGACTAGCGGGAGGGCCGCCTCATACGCAGTATTTT
.	TRBV19	TRBJ2-3	TRBD2	CASSMSPSGSVTDTQYF	TGTGCCAGTAGTATGTCCCCCAGCGGGAGCGTAACAGATACGCAGTATTTT
.	TRBV4-1	TRBJ2-3	.	CASSQEKAKFYTQYF	TGCGCCAGCAGCCAAGAGAAGGCGAAATTCTATACGCAGTATTTT
.	TRBV28	TRBJ1-4	TRBD1	CASSSQGTANEKLFF	TGTGCCAGCAGTTCCCAGGGGACAGCTAATGAAAAACTGTTTTTT
.	TRBV5-1	TRBJ1-2	TRBD1	CASSLAGQGRGGYTF	TGCGCCAGCAGCTTGGCGGGACAGGGTCGTGGTGGCTACACCTTC
few	TRBV5-1	TRBJ2-1	.	CASSFEGTSYNEQFF	TGCGCCAGCAGCTTCGAGGGGACCTCCTACAATGAGCAGTTCTTC
many	TRBV11-3	TRBJ1-1	TRBD1	CASSLDRDSRNTEAFF	TGTGCCAGCAGCTTAGATCGGGACAGCAGAAACACTGAAGCTTTCTTT
.	TRBV12-3/TRBV12-4	TRBJ2-5	.	CASSQLNLGAETQYF	TGTGCCAGCAGTCAACTTAATTTGGGGGCAGAGACCCAGTACTTC
few	TRBV9	TRBJ1-2	.	CASSVGVEMGGYTF	TGTGCCAGCAGCGTAGGGGTCGAGATGGGTGGCTACACCTTC
few	TRBV10-3	TRBJ1-6	.	CATGEKSSYNSPLHF	TGTGCCACCGGAGAAAAGAGCTCCTATAATTCACCCCTCCACTTT
.	TRBV29-1	TRBJ2-1	.	CSVEEGNEQFF	TGCAGCGTTGAGGAGGGCAATGAGCAGTTCTTC
many	TRBV10-3	TRBJ2-1	TRBD2	CAISGAGVSSYNEQFF	TGTGCCATCAGCGGGGCGGGAGTATCCTCCTACAATGAGCAGTTCTTC
few	TRBV7-6	TRBJ1-6	.	CASSNLDPNSPLHF	TGTGCCAGCAGCAACTTGGACCCGAATTCACCCCTCCACTTT
.	TRBV11-1	TRBJ2-7	.	CASSLVYTYEQYF	TGTGCCAGCAGCTTAGTATACACCTACGAGCAGTACTTC
.	TRBV5-6	TRBJ2-7	.	CASSLEGGAVEQYF	TGTGCCAGCAGCTTGGAAGGGGGGGCGGTCGAGCAGTACTTC
few	TRBV6-2/TRBV6-3	TRBJ2-1	TRBD2	CASSSHTSGDEQFF	TGTGCCAGCAGTTCCCACACTAGCGGGGATGAGCAGTTCTTC
once	TRBV6-1	TRBJ1-2	TRBD1	CASSRDRGGGYTF	TGTGCCAGCAGCAGGGACAGGGGAGGTGGCTACACCTTC
.	TRBV18	TRBJ1-2	.	CASSPPIQNYGYTF	TGTGCCAGCTCACCACCGATTCAGAACTATGGCTACACCTTC
many	TRBV12-3/TRBV12-4	TRBJ2-5	.	CASSLSGYTQYF	TGTGCCAGCAGTTTATCAGGGTATACCCAGTACTTC
many	TRBV6-2/TRBV6-3	TRBJ1-1	.	CAIADVSTEAFF	TGTGCCATTGCGGACGTTTCCACTGAAGCTTTCTTT
.	TRBV20-1	TRBJ2-1	TRBD2	CSASYSLAGSLYNEQFF	TGCAGTGCCTCCTATAGTCTAGCGGGATCCCTCTACAATGAGCAGTTCTTC
.	TRBV13	TRBJ2-2	.	CASSELAENTGELFF	TGTGCCAGCAGCGAGTTAGCGGAGAACACCGGGGAGCTGTTTTTT